Shown below are 16 T cell receptor beta chains from a single sample sequenced in a study of cytomegalovirus exposure and HLA in healthy donors. Primers for the PCR totalled 60 Vbeta and 13 Jbeta. Some clones are missing from TCRdb's copy, which holds only in-frame ones; the method was immunoSEQ multiplex PCR. The data contain roughly 150,000 clones, 73% of them seen just once; the ten biggest clones take up under 5.5%. The sample taken for sequencing was PBMCs. The receptors come from a woman in her late teens or twenties in good health and CMV-seropositive.

This clone was observed a single time. The gene calls are TRBV19 and TRBJ2-1, with TRBD2 identical over 9 bases. The CDR3 has 15 residues. CDR1 and CDR2 from the germline V gene are LNHDA and SQIVND (reference sequence). V trimming: 4 bases; J trimming: 7 bases; junction bases outside the gene matches: 8. The CDR3 loop is CASSTVAGDRNEQFF. CDR3 nucleotides: TGTGCCAGTAGTACCGTAGCGGGGGATCGTAATGAGCAGTTCTTC.

V is TRBV6-5 and J is TRBJ2-3; tentatively, D is TRBD2 (6 bases). The length of the CDR3 is 13 residues. V lost 8 bases and J lost 0, with 9 bases in between. Germline-derived CDR1 and CDR2 are MNHEY and SVGAGI. CDR3 sequence (DNA): TGTGCCAGCGGGGGGTTTAGCACAGATACGCAGTATTTT. It yields the protein CASGGFSTDTQYF.

V gene TRBV27 combines with J gene TRBJ2-7; 7 positions match TRBD1. V was clipped by 2 bases and J by 2 bases; unmatched bases: 21. There are 20 residues in the CDR3. Germline V gives CDR1 MNHEY, CDR2 SMNVEV (reference sequence). The CDR3 here is CASSLVSQGNNYRETYEQYF. The CDR3 DNA sequence: TGTGCCAGCAGTTTAGTCTCACAGGGGAATAACTACAGGGAAACCTACGAGCAGTACTTC.

The chain recombines TRBV7-9 with TRBJ2-2; 11 bases agree with TRBD1. The CDR3 loop spans 15 amino acids. Germline CDR1 SEHNR, CDR2 FQNEAQ (reference sequence). J gave up 9 bases and V 5 bases, and 8 bases lay outside the gene matches. Written as DNA, the CDR3 is TGTGCCAGCAGCAAAGGACAGGGGGCAATTTGGGAGCTGTTTTTT. This codes for CASSKGQGAIWELFF. The entire variable domain, with the rest obtained from reference TRBV7-9 and TRBJ2-2, is as follows: DTGVSQNPRHKITKRGQNVTFRCDPISEHNRLYWYRQTLGQGPEFLTYFQNEAQLEKSRLLSDRFSAERPKGSFSTLEIQRTEQGDSAMYLCASSKGQGAIWELFFGEGSRLTVL.

The V and J genes are TRBV29-1 and TRBJ2-7; the D gene is possibly TRBD1 (6 bases). V lost 3 bases and J 1 base, leaving 10 bases between the germline ends. CDR1 is SQVTM and CDR2 is ANQGSEA in the germline V gene. The CDR3 loop spans 13 amino acids. CDR3 loop: CSVDGGQSYEQYF. CDR3 sequence (DNA): TGCAGCGTTGACGGCGGACAGTCCTACGAGCAGTACTTC.

The chain recombines TRBV6-6 with TRBJ2-7; D might be TRBD1 (5 bases). CDR1 and CDR2 from the germline V gene are MNHNY and SVGAGI (reference sequence). The length of the CDR3 is 15 residues. The V end lost 5 bases, the J end lost 6 bases, and 20 bases lay between the germline ends. The CDR3 bases are TGTGCCAGCAGTGATGATAACAGGCCTGGCAGCGAGCAGTACTTC. It codes for CASSDDNRPGSEQYF.

The J gene is TRBJ2-1, the V gene TRBV9; D remains unclear. The V gene's germline CDR1 is SGDLS and CDR2 YYNGEE. Trimming took 4 bases from V and 10 from J, leaving 15 bases between them. The CDR3 has 13 residues. CDR3 nucleotides: TGTGCCAGCAGCCCGCCCCAGAACCCCGAGCAGTTCTTC. Translating gives CASSPPQNPEQFF. The entire variable domain, with the rest obtained from reference TRBV9 and TRBJ2-1, is as follows: DSGVTQTPKHLITATGQRVTLRCSPRSGDLSVYWYQQSLDQGLQFLIQYYNGEERAKGNILERFSAQQFPDLHSELNLSSLELGDSALYFCASSPPQNPEQFFGPGTRLTVL.

This chain links TRBV11-2 with TRBJ2-3; a possible D gene is TRBD2 (6 bases). The V and J ends lost 5 bases and 1 base respectively, with 16 bases between them. The CDR3 is made up of 16 amino acids. CDR1 is SGHAT and CDR2 is FQNNGV in the germline V gene. CDR3 amino acids: CASSVTRGRRTDTQYF. CDR3 nucleotides: TGTGCCAGCAGCGTGACTAGGGGTAGACGCACAGATACGCAGTATTTT.

This chain joins TRBV7-2 and TRBJ2-1, with 9 bases matching TRBD2. From germline, CDR1 is SGHTA and CDR2 FQGNSA. Trimming took 2 bases from V and 7 from J; bases not matched to a gene: 15. CDR3 length: 18 residues. CDR3 in amino acids: CASSLSGFAGGPMNEQFF. Written as DNA, the CDR3 is TGTGCCAGCAGCTTATCGGGGTTTGCGGGGGGGCCTATGAATGAGCAGTTCTTC.

This chain links TRBV6-1 with TRBJ2-3, with 10 nucleotides matching TRBD1. CDR1 and CDR2 from the germline V gene are MNHNS and SASEGT. The CDR3 runs 15 residues. V lost 7 bases, J lost 1 base, and 5 bases stayed unmatched. CDR3 loop: CASKTGGVGTDTQYF. The CDR3 nucleotides read TGTGCCAGCAAGACAGGGGGCGTCGGCACAGATACGCAGTATTTT.

This clone was recorded only once. The chain is built from TRBV7-8 and TRBJ2-7; 8 positions match TRBD1. This CDR3 region has 16 residues. V shed 1 base and J 2 bases; nucleotides not matched to a gene: 7. Per germline, CDR1 SGHVS and CDR2 FQNEAQ. The CDR3 loop reads CASSLVSGTGPYEQYF. The CDR3 DNA reads TGTGCCAGCAGCTTAGTTTCCGGGACAGGCCCCTACGAGCAGTACTTC.

The rearrangement uses TRBV18 and TRBJ1-1; D is unclear. Trimming pared 2 bases from V and 10 bases from J, leaving 8 bases between. CDR1 is KGHSH and CDR2 is LQKENI in the germline V gene. This CDR3 contains 11 residues. CDR3 protein: CASSPTGAAFF. The CDR3, as DNA: TGTGCCAGCTCACCAACTGGAGCAGCTTTCTTT.

J is TRBJ2-7 and V is TRBV9; perhaps TRBD2 as D (6 bases). The V end lost 4 bases, the J end lost 2 bases, and 19 bases lay between the germline ends. The germline gives CDR1 SGDLS, CDR2 YYNGEE. The CDR3 is 16 amino acids. This chain's CDR3 is CASSPPGSGRAYEQYF. Written as DNA, the CDR3 is TGTGCCAGCAGCCCACCCGGAAGCGGGCGGGCCTACGAGCAGTACTTC.

This chain links TRBV19 with TRBJ2-3, with 10 nucleotides matching TRBD1. Germline V CDR1 and CDR2: LNHDA, SQIVND (reference sequence). The CDR3 extends over 16 amino acids. After removal of 4 bases from V and 1 base from J, the junction contained 5 bases not matched to a gene. The CDR3 spells CASSTTGTGGTDTQYF. The CDR3 DNA follows: TGTGCCAGTAGTACAACCGGGACAGGGGGCACAGATACGCAGTATTTT. Complete variable domain (other parts from reference TRBV19 and TRBJ2-3): DGGITQSPKYLFRKEGQNVTLSCEQNLNHDAMYWYRQDPGQGLRLIYYSQIVNDFQKGDIAEGYSVSREKKESFPLTVTSAQKNPTAFYLCASSTTGTGGTDTQYFGPGTRLTVL.

The J gene is TRBJ2-5, the V gene TRBV5-1, with 13 nucleotides matching TRBD2. In germline, CDR1 is SGHRS, CDR2 YFSETQ. V shed 5 bases and J 1 base; nucleotides not matched to a gene: 5. There are 16 residues in the CDR3. This CDR3 reads CASRTSGGPIQETQYF. The CDR3 nucleotides are TGCGCCAGCAGGACTAGCGGGGGGCCGATCCAAGAGACCCAGTACTTC.

The chain couples TRBV5-1 to TRBJ1-1; 9 nucleotides align to TRBD1. The germline V gene encodes CDR1 SGHRS and CDR2 YFSETQ. V shed 3 bases, J shed 2 bases, and the junction held 5 bases outside the gene matches. The CDR3 loop spans 15 amino acids. In nucleotides, the CDR3 is TGCGCCAGCAGCTCTGACAGGGGGTTCAACACTGAAGCTTTCTTT. Translation: CASSSDRGFNTEAFF.